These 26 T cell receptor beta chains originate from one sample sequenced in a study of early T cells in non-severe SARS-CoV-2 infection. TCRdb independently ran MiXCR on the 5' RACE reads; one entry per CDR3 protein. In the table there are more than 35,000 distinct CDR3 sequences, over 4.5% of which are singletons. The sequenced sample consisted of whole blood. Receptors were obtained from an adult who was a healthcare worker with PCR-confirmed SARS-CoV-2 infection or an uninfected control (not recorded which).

Here the CDR3 DNA reads TGCAGTGCTAGAGTTCGAGGACCACAGGGTTACAATGAGCAGTTCTTC. This codes for CSARVRGPQGYNEQFF. The V gene is TRBV20-1, the J gene TRBJ2-1; TRBD1 is a possible D gene (6 bases). This CDR3 has 16 amino acids. The germline gives CDR1 DFQATT, CDR2 SNEGSKA (reference sequence). Between the trimmed V and J ends, which lost 1 base and 4 bases, there was a span of 17 bases.

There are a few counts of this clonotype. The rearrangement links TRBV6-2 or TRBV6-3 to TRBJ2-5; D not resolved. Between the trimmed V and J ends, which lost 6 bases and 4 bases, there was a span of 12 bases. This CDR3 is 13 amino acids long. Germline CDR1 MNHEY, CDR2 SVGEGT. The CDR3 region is CASSDQALETQYF. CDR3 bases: TGTGCCAGCAGCGACCAGGCTCTAGAGACCCAGTACTTC.

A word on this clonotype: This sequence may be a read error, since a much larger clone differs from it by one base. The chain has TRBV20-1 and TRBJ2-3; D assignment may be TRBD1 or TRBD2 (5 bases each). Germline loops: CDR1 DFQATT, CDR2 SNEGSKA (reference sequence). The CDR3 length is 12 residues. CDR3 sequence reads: CNAQGGTDTQYF. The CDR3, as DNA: TGCAATGCCCAGGGCGGGACAGATACGCAGTATTTT.

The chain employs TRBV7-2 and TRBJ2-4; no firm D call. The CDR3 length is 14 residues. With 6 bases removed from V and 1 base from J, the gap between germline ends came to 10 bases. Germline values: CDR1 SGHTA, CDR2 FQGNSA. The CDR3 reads CASSPSLAKNIQYF. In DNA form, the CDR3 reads TGTGCCAGCAGTCCGAGCCTTGCCAAAAACATTCAGTACTTC.

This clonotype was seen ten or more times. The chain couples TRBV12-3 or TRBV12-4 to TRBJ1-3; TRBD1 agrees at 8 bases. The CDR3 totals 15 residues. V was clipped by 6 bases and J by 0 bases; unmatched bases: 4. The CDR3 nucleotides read TGTGCCAGCAGCTGGACAGGGCACTCTGGAAACACCATATATTTT. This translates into CASSWTGHSGNTIYF.

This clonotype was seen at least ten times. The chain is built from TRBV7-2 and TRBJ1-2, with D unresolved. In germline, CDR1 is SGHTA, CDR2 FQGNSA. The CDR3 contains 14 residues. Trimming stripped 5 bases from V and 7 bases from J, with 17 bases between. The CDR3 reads CASSQGYGRAGYTF. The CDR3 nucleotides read TGTGCCAGCAGCCAAGGTTATGGTCGGGCTGGCTACACCTTC. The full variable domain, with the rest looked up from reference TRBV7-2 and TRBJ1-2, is GAGVSQSPSNKVTEKGKDVELRCDPISGHTALYWYRQSLGQGLEFLIYFQGNSAPDKSGLPSDRFSAERTGGSVSTLTIQRTQQEDSAVYLCASSQGYGRAGYTFGSGTRLTVV.

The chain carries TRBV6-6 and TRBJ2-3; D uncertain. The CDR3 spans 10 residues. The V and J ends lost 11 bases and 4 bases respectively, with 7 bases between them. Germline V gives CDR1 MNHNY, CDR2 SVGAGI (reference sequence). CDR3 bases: TGTGCCGCACGGGCAGATACGCAGTATTTT. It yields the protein CAARADTQYF.

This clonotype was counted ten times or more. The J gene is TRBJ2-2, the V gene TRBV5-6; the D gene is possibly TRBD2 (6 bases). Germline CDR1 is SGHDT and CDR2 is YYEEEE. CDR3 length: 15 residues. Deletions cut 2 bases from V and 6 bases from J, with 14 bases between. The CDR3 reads CASSFGATSAGELFF. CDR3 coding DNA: TGTGCCAGCAGCTTTGGAGCGACTAGTGCCGGGGAGCTGTTTTTT. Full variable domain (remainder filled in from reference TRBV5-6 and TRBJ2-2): DAGVTQSPTHLIKTRGQQVTLRCSPKSGHDTVSWYQQALGQGPQFIFQYYEEEERQRGNFPDRFSGHQFPNYSSELNVNALLLGDSALYLCASSFGATSAGELFFGEGSRLTVL.

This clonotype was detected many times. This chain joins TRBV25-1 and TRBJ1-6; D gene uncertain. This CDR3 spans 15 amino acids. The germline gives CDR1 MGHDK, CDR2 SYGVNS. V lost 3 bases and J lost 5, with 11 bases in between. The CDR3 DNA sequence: TGTGCCAGCAGTGACAGCCCTCCCCATAATTCACCCCTCCACTTT. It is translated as CASSDSPPHNSPLHF. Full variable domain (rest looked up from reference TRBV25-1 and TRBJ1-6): EADIYQTPRYLVIGTGKKITLECSQTMGHDKMYWYQQDPGMELHLIHYSYGVNSTEKGDLSSESTVSRIRTEHFPLTLESARPSHTSQYLCASSDSPPHNSPLHFGNGTRLTVT.

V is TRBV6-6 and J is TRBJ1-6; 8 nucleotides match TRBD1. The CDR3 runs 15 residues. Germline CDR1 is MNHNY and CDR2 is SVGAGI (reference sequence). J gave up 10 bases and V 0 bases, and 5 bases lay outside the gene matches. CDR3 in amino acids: CASSYSWTGTSPLHF. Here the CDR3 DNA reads TGTGCCAGCAGTTACTCGTGGACAGGGACCTCACCCCTCCACTTT.

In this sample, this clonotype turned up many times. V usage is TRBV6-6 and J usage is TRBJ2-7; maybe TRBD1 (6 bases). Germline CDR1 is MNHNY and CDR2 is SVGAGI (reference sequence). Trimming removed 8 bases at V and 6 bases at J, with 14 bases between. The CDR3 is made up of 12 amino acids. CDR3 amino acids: CASGQRQPEQYF. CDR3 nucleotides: TGTGCCAGCGGACAGCGCCAACCCGAGCAGTACTTC.

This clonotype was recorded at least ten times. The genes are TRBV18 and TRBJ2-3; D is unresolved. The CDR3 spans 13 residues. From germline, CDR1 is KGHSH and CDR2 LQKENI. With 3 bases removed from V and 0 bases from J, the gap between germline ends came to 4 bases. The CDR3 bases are TGTGCCAGCTCACCGTCTAGCACAGATACGCAGTATTTT. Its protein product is CASSPSSTDTQYF.

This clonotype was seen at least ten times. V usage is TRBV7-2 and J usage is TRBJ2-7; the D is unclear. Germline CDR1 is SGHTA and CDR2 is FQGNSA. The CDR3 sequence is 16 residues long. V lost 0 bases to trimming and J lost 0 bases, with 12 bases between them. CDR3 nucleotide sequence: TGTGCCAGCAGCTTAGCTTGGCAGGTACGCTCCTACGAGCAGTACTTC. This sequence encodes CASSLAWQVRSYEQYF.

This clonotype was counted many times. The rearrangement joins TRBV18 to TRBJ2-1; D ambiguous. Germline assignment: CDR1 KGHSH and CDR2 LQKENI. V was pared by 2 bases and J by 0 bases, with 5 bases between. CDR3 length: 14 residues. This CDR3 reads CASSPVGSYNEQFF. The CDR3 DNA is TGTGCCAGCTCACCAGTGGGCTCCTACAATGAGCAGTTCTTC.

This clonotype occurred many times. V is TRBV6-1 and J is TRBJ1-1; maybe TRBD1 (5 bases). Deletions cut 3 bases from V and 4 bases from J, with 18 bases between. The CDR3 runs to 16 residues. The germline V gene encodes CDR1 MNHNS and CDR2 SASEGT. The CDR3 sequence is CASSDRTRVWATEAFF. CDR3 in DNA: TGTGCCAGCAGTGATCGTACCAGGGTCTGGGCCACTGAAGCTTTCTTT.

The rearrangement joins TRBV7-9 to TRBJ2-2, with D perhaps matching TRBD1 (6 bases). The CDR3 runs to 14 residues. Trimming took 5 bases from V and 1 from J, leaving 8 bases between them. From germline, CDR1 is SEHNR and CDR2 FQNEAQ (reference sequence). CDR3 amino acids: CASSPTGNTGELFF. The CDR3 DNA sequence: TGTGCCAGCAGCCCGACAGGGAACACCGGGGAGCTGTTTTTT.

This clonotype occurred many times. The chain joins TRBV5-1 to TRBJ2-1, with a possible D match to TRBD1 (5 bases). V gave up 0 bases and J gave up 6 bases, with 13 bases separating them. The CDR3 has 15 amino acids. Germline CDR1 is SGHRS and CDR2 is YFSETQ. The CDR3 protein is CASSLEGRVANEQFF. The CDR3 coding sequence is TGCGCCAGCAGCTTGGAAGGCAGGGTAGCCAATGAGCAGTTCTTC.

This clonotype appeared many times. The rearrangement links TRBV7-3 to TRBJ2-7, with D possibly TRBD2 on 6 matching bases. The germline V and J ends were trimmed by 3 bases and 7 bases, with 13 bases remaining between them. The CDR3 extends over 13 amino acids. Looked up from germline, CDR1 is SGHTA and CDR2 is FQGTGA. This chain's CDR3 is CASSFSTSGEQYF. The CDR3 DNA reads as TGTGCCAGCAGCTTTTCTACAAGCGGGGAGCAGTACTTC.

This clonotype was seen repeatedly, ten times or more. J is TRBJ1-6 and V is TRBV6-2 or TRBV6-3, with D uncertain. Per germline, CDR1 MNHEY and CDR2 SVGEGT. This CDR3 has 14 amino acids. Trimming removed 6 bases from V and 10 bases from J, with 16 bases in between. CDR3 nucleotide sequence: TGTGCCAGCAGAAAGGATCTTTCTGGGTCACCCCTCCACTTT. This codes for CASRKDLSGSPLHF.

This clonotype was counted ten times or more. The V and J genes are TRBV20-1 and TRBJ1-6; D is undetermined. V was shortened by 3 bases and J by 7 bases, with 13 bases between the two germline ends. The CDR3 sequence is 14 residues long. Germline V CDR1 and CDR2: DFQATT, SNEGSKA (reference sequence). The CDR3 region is CSARAGSTNSPLHF. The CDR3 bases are TGCAGTGCTAGGGCCGGGTCCACAAATTCACCCCTCCACTTT.

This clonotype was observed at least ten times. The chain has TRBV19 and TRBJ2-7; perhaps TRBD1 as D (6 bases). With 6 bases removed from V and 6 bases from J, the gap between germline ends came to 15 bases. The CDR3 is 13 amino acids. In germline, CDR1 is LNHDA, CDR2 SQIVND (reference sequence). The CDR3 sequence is CASSTPAGAEQYF. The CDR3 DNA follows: TGTGCCAGTAGCACTCCCGCAGGGGCCGAGCAGTACTTC. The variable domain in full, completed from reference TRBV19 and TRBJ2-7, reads DGGITQSPKYLFRKEGQNVTLSCEQNLNHDAMYWYRQDPGQGLRLIYYSQIVNDFQKGDIAEGYSVSREKKESFPLTVTSAQKNPTAFYLCASSTPAGAEQYFGPGTRLTVT.

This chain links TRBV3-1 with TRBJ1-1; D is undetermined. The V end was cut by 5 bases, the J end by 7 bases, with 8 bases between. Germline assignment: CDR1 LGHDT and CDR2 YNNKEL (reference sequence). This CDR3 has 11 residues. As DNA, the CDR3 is TGTGCCAGCAGCTTCCGGGGTGAAGCTTTCTTT. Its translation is CASSFRGEAFF.

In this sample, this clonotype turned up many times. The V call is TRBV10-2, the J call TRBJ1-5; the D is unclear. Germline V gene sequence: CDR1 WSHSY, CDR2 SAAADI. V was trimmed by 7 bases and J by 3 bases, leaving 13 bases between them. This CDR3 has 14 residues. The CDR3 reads CASTSTDLNQPQHF. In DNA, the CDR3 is TGCGCCAGCACTTCTACGGACCTCAATCAGCCCCAGCATTTT.

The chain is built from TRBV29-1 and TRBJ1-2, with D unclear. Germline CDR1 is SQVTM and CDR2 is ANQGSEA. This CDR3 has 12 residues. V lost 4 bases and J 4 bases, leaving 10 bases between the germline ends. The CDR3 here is CSVARDLYGYTF. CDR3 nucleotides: TGCAGCGTTGCTAGAGATCTCTATGGCTACACCTTC.

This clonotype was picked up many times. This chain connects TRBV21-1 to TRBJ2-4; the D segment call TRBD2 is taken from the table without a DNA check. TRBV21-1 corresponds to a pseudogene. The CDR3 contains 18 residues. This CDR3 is CASSPLGGRPRAKNIQYF. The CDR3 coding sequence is TGTGCCAGCAGCCCACTGGGGGGAAGGCCTCGCGCCAAAAACATTCAGTACTTC.

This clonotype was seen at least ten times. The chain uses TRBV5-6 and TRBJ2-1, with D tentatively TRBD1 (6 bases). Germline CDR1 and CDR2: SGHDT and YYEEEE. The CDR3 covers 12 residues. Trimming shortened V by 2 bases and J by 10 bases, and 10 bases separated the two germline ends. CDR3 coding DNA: TGTGCCAGCAGCTTACAGGGTCAAGAGCAGTTCTTC. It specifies CASSLQGQEQFF.